The 15 T cell receptor beta chains given below trace back to one sample, sequenced in a study of STAT3 mutations in large granular lymphocyte leukemia. Overall study findings and caveats: Every T-LGLL patient had at least one immunodominant TCRbeta clonotype.

Clones were read by immunoSEQ multiplex PCR, and TCRdb kept only the in-frame ones, dropping some. This repertoire shows under 15,000 clones, roughly nine tenths found once; its top ten account for approximately 33%. These receptors lack a known antigen. Sequencing was done on a sample of peripheral blood mononuclear cells. Source of these receptors: a man in his forties with T-cell large granular lymphocyte leukemia. Some clones in this sample may be carry-over from other donors' samples.

The gene calls are TRBV4-3 and TRBJ2-2; 8 bases match TRBD2. The germline gives CDR1 LGHNA, CDR2 YSLEER. Trimming took 1 base from V and 1 from J; bases not matched to a gene: 2. The CDR3 has 16 residues. DNA of the CDR3: TGCGCCAGCAGCCAAGCGCTAGCGGGGAACACCGGGGAGCTGTTTTTT. This codes for CASSQALAGNTGELFF.

The chain is built from TRBV18 and TRBJ2-2; 8 bases are shared with TRBD1. The J segment lost 5 bases and the V segment lost 3 bases, leaving 8 bases of the junction unmatched. This CDR3 contains 16 residues. Germline CDR1 and CDR2: KGHSH and LQKENI. The CDR3 DNA reads as TGTGCCAGCTCACCGCCGACAGGGGTGGATACCGGGGAGCTGTTTTTT. It is translated as CASSPPTGVDTGELFF.

This clone was detected a few times. The rearrangement uses TRBV7-9 and TRBJ2-7; 8 bases match TRBD2. Germline V lookup: CDR1 SEHNR, CDR2 FQNEAQ (reference sequence). The CDR3 is made up of 14 amino acids. Trimming removed 5 bases from V and 3 bases from J; junction bases left unmatched: 6. The CDR3 is CASSPGGVYYEQYF. CDR3 coding DNA: TGTGCCAGCAGCCCGGGGGGGGTCTACTACGAGCAGTACTTC.

The chain couples TRBV4-2 to TRBJ2-5; D perhaps matches TRBD2 (5 bases). The germline V gene encodes CDR1 LGHNA and CDR2 YNFKEQ. The V end lost 4 bases, the J end lost 4 bases, and 7 bases lay between the germline ends. The CDR3 is made up of 12 amino acids. CDR3 DNA: TGTGCCAGCAGCCGGACTGCAGAGACCCAGTACTTC. This sequence encodes CASSRTAETQYF.

The chain links TRBV4-2 to TRBJ1-5; 8 positions agree with TRBD1. V gave up 0 bases and J gave up 6 bases; unmatched junction bases: 7. The CDR3 contains 16 residues. Per germline, CDR1 LGHNA and CDR2 YNFKEQ. In DNA, the CDR3 is TGTGCCAGCAGCCAAGACCAGGGGGCGCGTAGTCAGCCCCAGCATTTT. This sequence encodes CASSQDQGARSQPQHF.

This clone was detected a few times. Additional DNA sequences in this sample encode the identical CDR3. This chain connects TRBV5-4 to TRBJ2-3; D call uncertain. Trimming removed 0 bases from V and 2 bases from J, with 4 bases in between. The CDR3 is 13 residues long. Germline loops: CDR1 SGHNT, CDR2 YYREEE (reference sequence). The CDR3 loop is CASSLDPTDTQYF. DNA for the CDR3: TGTGCCAGCAGCTTGGATCCCACAGATACGCAGTATTTT.

This chain joins TRBV7-2 and TRBJ1-5, with D perhaps matching TRBD1 (6 bases). The CDR3 has 16 residues. CDR1 is SGHTA, CDR2 FQGNSA, per germline. Trimming pared 0 bases from V and 4 bases from J, leaving 13 bases between. CDR3 loop: CASSLAWTAWNQPQHF. CDR3 nucleotides: TGTGCCAGCAGCTTAGCCTGGACAGCGTGGAATCAGCCCCAGCATTTT.

This chain connects TRBV14 to TRBJ2-1, with 8 bases identical to TRBD2. After removal of 2 bases from V and 8 bases from J, the junction contained 8 bases not matched to a gene. The germline V gene encodes CDR1 SGHDN and CDR2 FVKESK. The CDR3 length is 15 residues. CDR3 residues: CASSQWRRGGYEQFF. CDR3 nucleotide sequence: TGTGCCAGCAGCCAATGGCGACGGGGGGGCTATGAGCAGTTCTTC. Using reference TRBV14 and TRBJ2-1 for the parts outside the CDR3, the full variable domain is EAGVTQFPSHSVIEKGQTVTLRCDPISGHDNLYWYRRVMGKEIKFLLHFVKESKQDESGMPNNRFLAERTGGTYSTLKVQPAELEDSGVYFCASSQWRRGGYEQFFGPGTRLTVL.

This clone was found a few times. The same CDR3 is also encoded by other DNA sequences in this sample. The gene calls are TRBV4-1 and TRBJ1-5; D not certain. From germline, CDR1 is MGHRA and CDR2 YSYEKL. The CDR3 extends over 13 amino acids. Trimming removed 1 base from V and 3 bases from J, with 4 bases in between. The CDR3 coding sequence is TGCGCCAGCAGCCAAGGCCTCAATCAGCCCCAGCATTTT. It specifies CASSQGLNQPQHF.

V is TRBV5-1 and J is TRBJ2-2; D is uncertain. CDR3 length: 13 amino acids. Germline values: CDR1 SGHRS, CDR2 YFSETQ. Trimming took off 4 bases at V and 7 bases at J, with 11 bases between the two ends. Written as DNA, the CDR3 is TGCGCCAGCAGCCGGCCCCCGGGCGGGGAGCTGTTTTTT. Translation gives CASSRPPGGELFF.

The table lists this clone with a few counts. The V call is TRBV6-5, the J call TRBJ1-6, with TRBD1 matching 7 bases. Trimming cost V 0 bases and J 10 bases; bases outside gene matches: 6. The CDR3 contains 15 residues. Germline CDR1 and CDR2: MNHEY and SVGAGI. The CDR3 spells CASSYSFTGDSPLHF. The CDR3 coding sequence is TGTGCCAGCAGTTACTCGTTCACAGGGGACTCACCCCTCCACTTT.

The chain couples TRBV27 to TRBJ1-6; no definite D call. V shed 7 bases and J shed 0 bases, with 1 base lying between them. Germline assignment: CDR1 MNHEY and CDR2 SMNVEV (reference sequence). The CDR3 has 12 residues. The CDR3 coding sequence is TGTGCCAGCAACTCCTATAATTCACCCCTCCACTTT. Amino acids: CASNSYNSPLHF.

The chain has TRBV5-4 and TRBJ1-1; tentative D call: TRBD1 (5 bases). The CDR3 spans 13 residues. Trimming removed 1 base from V and 3 bases from J, with 7 bases in between. Germline V CDR1 and CDR2: SGHNT, YYREEE (reference sequence). The DNA of the CDR3 is TGTGCCAGCAGCTTGCGGGGGGACACTGAAGCTTTCTTT. Translated, it gives CASSLRGDTEAFF. The complete variable domain, with remaining parts taken from reference TRBV5-4 and TRBJ1-1, reads ETGVTQSPTHLIKTRGQQVTLRCSSQSGHNTVSWYQQALGQGPQFIFQYYREEENGRGNFPPRFSGLQFPNYSSELNVNALELDDSALYLCASSLRGDTEAFFGQGTRLTVV.

V is TRBV18 and J is TRBJ1-5, with 7 nucleotides matching TRBD1. This CDR3 has 17 amino acids. Trimming at V came to 2 bases and at J to 1 base, leaving 8 bases not matched to a gene. Germline V gene data show CDR1 as KGHSH and CDR2 as LQKENI. The DNA for the CDR3 is TGTGCCAGCTCACCATTTGACAGGGCTTTGAGCAATCAGCCCCAGCATTTT. Amino acid sequence: CASSPFDRALSNQPQHF.

This clone occurred once. The CDR3 spells CASSSGGDGSGNTIYF. The CDR3 region has the DNA TGTGCCAGCAGCTCCGGAGGGGACGGCTCTGGAAACACCATATATTTT. The J gene is TRBJ1-3, the V gene TRBV7-8, with D possibly TRBD1 on 5 matching bases. CDR1 SGHVS and CDR2 FQNEAQ come from the germline V gene. Trimming took 4 bases from V and 0 from J, leaving 13 bases between them. The CDR3 consists of 16 residues.